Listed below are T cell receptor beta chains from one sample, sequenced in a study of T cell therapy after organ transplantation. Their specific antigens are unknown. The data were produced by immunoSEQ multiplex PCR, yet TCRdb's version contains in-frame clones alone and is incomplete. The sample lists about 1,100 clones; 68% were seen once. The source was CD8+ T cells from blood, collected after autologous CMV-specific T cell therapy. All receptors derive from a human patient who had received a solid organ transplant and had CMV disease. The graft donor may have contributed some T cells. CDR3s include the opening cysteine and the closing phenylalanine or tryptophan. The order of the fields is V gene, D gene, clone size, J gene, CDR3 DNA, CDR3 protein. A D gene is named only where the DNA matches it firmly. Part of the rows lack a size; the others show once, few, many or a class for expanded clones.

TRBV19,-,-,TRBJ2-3,TGTGCCAGTAGTTTTAGGCCGGCGGGGCCAGGGGTCACAGATACGCAGTATTTT,CASSFRPAGPGVTDTQYF
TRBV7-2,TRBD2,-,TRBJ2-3,TGTGCCAGCAGCTCGGTTGGGGGAGGGGCCAGCACAGATACGCAGTATTTT,CASSSVGGGASTDTQYF
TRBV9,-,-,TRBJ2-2,TGTGCCAGCAGCGTAGCTACGACCGGGGAGCTGTTTTTT,CASSVATTGELFF
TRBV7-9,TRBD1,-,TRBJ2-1,TGTGCCAGCAGCCCGGGACAGGGGGCGCGGAATGAGCAGTTCTTC,CASSPGQGARNEQFF
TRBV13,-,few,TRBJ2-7,TGTGCCAGCAGTGATCCAGGGGAGGCTCACGAGCAGTACTTC,CASSDPGEAHEQYF
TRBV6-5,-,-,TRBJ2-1,TGTGCCAGCGCCCCCGGGCCCAGCGGAGGTGAGCAGTTCTTC,CASAPGPSGGEQFF
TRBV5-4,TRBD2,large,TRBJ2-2,TGTGCCAGCACCAACCCAACTAGCGGGGAGAACACCGGGGAGCTGTTTTTT,CASTNPTSGENTGELFF
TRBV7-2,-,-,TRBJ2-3,TGTGCCAGCAGCTTAGTGGTGAGCACAGATACGCAGTATTTT,CASSLVVSTDTQYF
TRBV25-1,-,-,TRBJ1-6,TGTGCCAGCAGTGAATTCCCGAGCTCCTATAATTCACCCCTCCACTTT,CASSEFPSSYNSPLHF
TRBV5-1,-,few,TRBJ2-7,TGCGCCAGCAGCCCGTTGGACGGATACGAGCAGTACTTC,CASSPLDGYEQYF
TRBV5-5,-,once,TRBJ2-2,TGTGCCTCTCCAGGAGACACCGGGGAGCTGTTTTTT,CASPGDTGELFF
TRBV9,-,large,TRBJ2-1,TGTGCCAGCAGCCCCCACCTGGGAGGAGGGGTTGGTGAGCAGTTCTTC,CASSPHLGGGVGEQFF
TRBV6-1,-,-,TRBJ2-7,TGTGCCAGCAGTGAAAACCCAGGAACGGTCTACGAGCAGTACTTC,CASSENPGTVYEQYF
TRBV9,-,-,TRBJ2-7,TGTGCCAGCAGCGTAGCGGACAGTTCCTACGAGCAGTACTTC,CASSVADSSYEQYF
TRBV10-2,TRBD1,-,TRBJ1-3,TGCGCCAGCAGTGACGGACAGGGTTTTGTCTCGGTTTCTGGAAACACCATATATTTT,CASSDGQGFVSVSGNTIYF
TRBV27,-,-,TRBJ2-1,TGTGCCAGCACCCGGTGGTCTGGGTCCTACAATGAGCAGTTCTTC,CASTRWSGSYNEQFF
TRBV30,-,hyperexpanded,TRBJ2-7,TGTGCCTGGGGCCCCAGACTAGATGGCTACGAGCAGTACTTC,CAWGPRLDGYEQYF
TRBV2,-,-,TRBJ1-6,TGTGCCAGCAGTGAAGCAACATCTCAAAATTCACCCCTCCACTTT,CASSEATSQNSPLHF
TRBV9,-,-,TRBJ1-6,TGTGCCAGCAGCTCCCAGGGAGGAAATTCACCCCTCCACTTT,CASSSQGGNSPLHF
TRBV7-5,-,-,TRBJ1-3,TGTGCCAGCAGCTTTAGAAACACCATATATTTT,CASSFRNTIYF
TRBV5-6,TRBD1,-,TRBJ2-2,TGTGCCAGCAGCTTGGACGGGACAGTCACCGGGGAGCTGTTTTTT,CASSLDGTVTGELFF
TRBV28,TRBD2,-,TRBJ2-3,TGTGCCAGCAGTTACATAGCGGGGGGCACAGATACGCAGTATTTT,CASSYIAGGTDTQYF
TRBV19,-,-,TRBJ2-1,TGTGCCAGTAGCATACAGGGCCGGCCCTACAATGAGCAGTTCTTC,CASSIQGRPYNEQFF
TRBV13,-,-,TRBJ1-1,TGTGCCAGCAGCTCTCCGACAGAAAAAGCTTTCTTT,CASSSPTEKAFF
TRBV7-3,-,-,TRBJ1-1,TGTGCCAGCAGGGGGAAAGGGTCTGAAGCTTTCTTT,CASRGKGSEAFF
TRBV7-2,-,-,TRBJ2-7,TGTGCCAGCAGACAATTGACAGGTTCCTACGAGCAGTACTTC,CASRQLTGSYEQYF
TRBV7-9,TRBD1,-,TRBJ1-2,TGTGCCAGCAGCCCACGACAGGGGGCCTGGGATGGCTACACCTTC,CASSPRQGAWDGYTF
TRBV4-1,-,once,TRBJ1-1,TGCGCCAGCAGGGGTCTCGGGGCTTTTGGGGACACTGAAGCTTTCTTT,CASRGLGAFGDTEAFF
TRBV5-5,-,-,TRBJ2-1,TGTGCCAGCAGCCCTAGGACAGTCTCCTACAATGAGCAGTTCTTC,CASSPRTVSYNEQFF
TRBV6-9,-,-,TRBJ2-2,TGTGAGGGCACCGGGGAGCTGTTTTTT,CEGTGELFF
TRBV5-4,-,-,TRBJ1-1,TGTGCCAGCAGCTTGGGGATAGGTGTCACTGAAGCTTTCTTT,CASSLGIGVTEAFF
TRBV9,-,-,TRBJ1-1,TGTGCCAGCGGCCCGGGAGGGATTGAAGCTTTCTTT,CASGPGGIEAFF
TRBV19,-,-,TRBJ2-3,TGTGCCAGTAGTATTGGGACCGATACGCAGTATTTT,CASSIGTDTQYF
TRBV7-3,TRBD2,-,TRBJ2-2,TGTGCCAGCAGCCTCCCGACGGGACGGGGGGGTCACCGGGGAGCTGTTTTT,CASSLPTGRGGHRGAVF
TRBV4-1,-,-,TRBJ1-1,TGCGCCAGCAGCCAAGTTCAGGGGAATGAAGCTTTCTTT,CASSQVQGNEAFF
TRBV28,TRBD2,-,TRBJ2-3,TGTGCCAGCAGGCGGACTAGCGGGAGGGCGGATACGCAGTATTTT,CASRRTSGRADTQYF
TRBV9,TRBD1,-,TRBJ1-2,TGTGCCAGCAGCGTGACAGGGGGCGCGGACTATGGCTACACCTTC,CASSVTGGADYGYTF
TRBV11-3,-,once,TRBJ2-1,TGTGCCAGCAAGGGACTTTCGAGGGACAATGAGCAGTTCTTC,CASKGLSRDNEQFF
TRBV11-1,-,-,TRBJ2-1,TGTGCCAGCAGCGGATTGAGCTCCTACAATGAGCAGTTCTTC,CASSGLSSYNEQFF
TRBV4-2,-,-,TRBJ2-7,TGTGCCAGCAGCTGGGGGGATGACTATCCCCACTTC,CASSWGDDYPHF
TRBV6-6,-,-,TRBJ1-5,TGTGCCAGCAGTTACTCGAATGTTCAGCCCCAGCATTTT,CASSYSNVQPQHF